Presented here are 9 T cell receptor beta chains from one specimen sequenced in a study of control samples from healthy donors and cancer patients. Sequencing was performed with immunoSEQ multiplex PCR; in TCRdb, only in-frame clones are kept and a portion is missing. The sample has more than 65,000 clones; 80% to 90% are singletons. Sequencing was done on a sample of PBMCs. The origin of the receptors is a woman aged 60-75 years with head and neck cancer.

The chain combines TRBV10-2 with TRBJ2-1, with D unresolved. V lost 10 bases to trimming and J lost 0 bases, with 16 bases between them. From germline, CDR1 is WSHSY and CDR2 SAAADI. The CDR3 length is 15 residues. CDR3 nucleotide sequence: TGCGCCATAAGGGCTGCTGCCGGCTCCTACAATGAGCAGTTCTTC. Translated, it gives CAIRAAAGSYNEQFF.

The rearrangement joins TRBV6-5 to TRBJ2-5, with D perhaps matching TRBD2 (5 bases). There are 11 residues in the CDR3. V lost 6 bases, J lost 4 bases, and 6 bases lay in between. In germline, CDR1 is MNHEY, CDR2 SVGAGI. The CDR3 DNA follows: TGTGCCAGCAGCACTAGAGAGACCCAGTACTTC. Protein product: CASSTRETQYF.

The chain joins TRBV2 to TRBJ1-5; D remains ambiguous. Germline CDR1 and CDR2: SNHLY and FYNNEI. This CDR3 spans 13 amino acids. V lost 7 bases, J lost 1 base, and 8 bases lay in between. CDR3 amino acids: CASTAASNQPQHF. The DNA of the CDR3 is TGTGCCAGCACGGCCGCAAGCAATCAGCCCCAGCATTTT. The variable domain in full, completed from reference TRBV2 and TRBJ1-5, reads EPEVTQTPSHQVTQMGQEVILRCVPISNHLYFYWYRQILGQKVEFLVSFYNNEISEKSEIFDDQFSVERPDGSNFTLKIRSTKLEDSAMYFCASTAASNQPQHFGDGTRLSIL.

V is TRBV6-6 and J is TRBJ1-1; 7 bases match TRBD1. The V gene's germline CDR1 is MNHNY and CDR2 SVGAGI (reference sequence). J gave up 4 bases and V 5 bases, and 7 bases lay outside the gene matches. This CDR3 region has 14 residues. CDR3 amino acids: CASSTSGGITEAFF. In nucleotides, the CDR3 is TGTGCCAGCAGTACCTCAGGGGGTATCACTGAAGCTTTCTTT.

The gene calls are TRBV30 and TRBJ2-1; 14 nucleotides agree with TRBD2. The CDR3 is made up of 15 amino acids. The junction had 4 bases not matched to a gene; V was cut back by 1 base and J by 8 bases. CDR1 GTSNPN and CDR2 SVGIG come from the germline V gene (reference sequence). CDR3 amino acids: CAWSAGTSGSYEQFF. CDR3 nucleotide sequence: TGTGCCTGGAGTGCAGGGACTAGCGGGAGCTATGAGCAGTTCTTC.

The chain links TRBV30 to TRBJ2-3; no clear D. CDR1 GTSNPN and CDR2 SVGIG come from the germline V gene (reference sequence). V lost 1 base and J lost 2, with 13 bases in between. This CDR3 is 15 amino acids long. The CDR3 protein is CAWSGTLTLTDTQYF. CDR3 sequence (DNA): TGTGCCTGGAGTGGAACTCTAACTCTCACAGATACGCAGTATTTT.

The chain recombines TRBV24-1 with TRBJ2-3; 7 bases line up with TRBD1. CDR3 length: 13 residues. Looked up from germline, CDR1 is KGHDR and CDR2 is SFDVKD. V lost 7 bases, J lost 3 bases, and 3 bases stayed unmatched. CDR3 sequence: CATRKTGTDTQYF. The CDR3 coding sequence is TGTGCCACCAGAAAGACAGGGACAGATACGCAGTATTTT.

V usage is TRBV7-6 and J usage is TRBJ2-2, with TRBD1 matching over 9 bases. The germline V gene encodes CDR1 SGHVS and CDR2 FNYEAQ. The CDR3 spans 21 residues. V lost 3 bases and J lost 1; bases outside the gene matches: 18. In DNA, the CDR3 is TGTGCCAGCAGCTTCGCGGGGTTGGGACAGGGTTCAGCCCAGAACACCGGGGAGCTGTTTTTT. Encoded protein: CASSFAGLGQGSAQNTGELFF.

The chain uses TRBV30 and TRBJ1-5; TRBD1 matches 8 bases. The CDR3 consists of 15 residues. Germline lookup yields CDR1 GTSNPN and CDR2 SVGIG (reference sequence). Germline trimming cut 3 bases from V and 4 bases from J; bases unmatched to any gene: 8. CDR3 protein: CAWSLGTGANQPQHF. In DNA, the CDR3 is TGTGCCTGGAGCCTCGGGACAGGCGCAAATCAGCCCCAGCATTTT.